This T cell receptor (beta chain) derives from a study of shared clonotypes between healthy human individuals. It was CD45RO-negative cells, positively selected for CCR7, that made up naive CD8 cells, with terminally differentiated effector memory CD45RA+ cells excluded. There are 15 residues in the CDR3. Germline CDR1 and CDR2: MDHEN and SYDVKM. With V trimmed by 6 bases and J by 2 bases, 7 bases remained unmatched. Generated by immunoSEQ multiplex PCR, the TCRdb table keeps only in-frame clones and is missing some. Of about 2.1 million clones in the sample, approximately 94% were seen once. The rearrangement joins TRBV28 to TRBJ2-7; 10 nucleotides line up with TRBD1. Input material: naive CD8+ T cells from PBMCs. The source is a young man in good health. Some clones in this sample may be carry-over from other donors' samples. CDR3 in DNA: TGTGCCAGCAGCCCCGGGACAGGGGCCCCCTACGAGCAGTACTTC. Translated, it gives CASSPGTGAPYEQYF.